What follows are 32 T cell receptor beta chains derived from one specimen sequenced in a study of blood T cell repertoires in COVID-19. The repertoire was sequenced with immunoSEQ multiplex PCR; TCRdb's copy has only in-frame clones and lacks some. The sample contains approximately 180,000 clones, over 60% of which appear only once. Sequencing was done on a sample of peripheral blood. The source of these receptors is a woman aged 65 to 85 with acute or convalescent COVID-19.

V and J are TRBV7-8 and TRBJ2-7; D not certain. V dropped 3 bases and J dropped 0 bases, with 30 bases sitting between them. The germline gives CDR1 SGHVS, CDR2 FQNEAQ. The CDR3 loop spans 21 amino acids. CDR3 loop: CASSFGKFRRKEVPISYEQYF. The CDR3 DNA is TGTGCCAGCAGCTTCGGAAAATTTCGGCGAAAAGAGGTCCCGATCTCCTACGAGCAGTACTTC.

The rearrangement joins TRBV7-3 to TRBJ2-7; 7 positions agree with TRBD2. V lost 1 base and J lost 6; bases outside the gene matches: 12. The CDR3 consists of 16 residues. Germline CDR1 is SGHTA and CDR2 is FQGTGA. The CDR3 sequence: CASSLNAGRSAGEQYF. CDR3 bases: TGTGCCAGCAGCTTAAATGCCGGGAGGTCAGCTGGCGAGCAGTACTTC.

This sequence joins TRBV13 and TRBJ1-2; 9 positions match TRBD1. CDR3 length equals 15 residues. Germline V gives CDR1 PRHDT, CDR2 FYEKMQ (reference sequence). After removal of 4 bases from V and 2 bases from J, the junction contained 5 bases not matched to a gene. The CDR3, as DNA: TGTGCCAGCAGCTCTGACAGGGGGATGAACTATGGCTACACCTTC. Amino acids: CASSSDRGMNYGYTF.

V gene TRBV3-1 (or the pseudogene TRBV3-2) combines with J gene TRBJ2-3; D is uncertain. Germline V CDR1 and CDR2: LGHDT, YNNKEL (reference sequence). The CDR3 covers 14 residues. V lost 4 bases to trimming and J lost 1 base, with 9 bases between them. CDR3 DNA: TGTGCCAGCAGCCCGTTTTTAGGCACAGATACGCAGTATTTT. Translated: CASSPFLGTDTQYF.

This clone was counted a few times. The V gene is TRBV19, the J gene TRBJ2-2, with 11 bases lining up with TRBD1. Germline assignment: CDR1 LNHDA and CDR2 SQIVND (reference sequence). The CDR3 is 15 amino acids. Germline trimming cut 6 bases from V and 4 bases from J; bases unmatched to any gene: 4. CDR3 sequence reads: CASSPGTGGTGELFF. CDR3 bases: TGTGCCAGTAGCCCCGGGACAGGGGGCACCGGGGAGCTGTTTTTT.

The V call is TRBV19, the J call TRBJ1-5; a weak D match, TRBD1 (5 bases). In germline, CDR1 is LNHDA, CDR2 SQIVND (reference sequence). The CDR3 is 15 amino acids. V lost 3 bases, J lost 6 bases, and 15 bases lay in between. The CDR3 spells CASSISRVGSQPQHF. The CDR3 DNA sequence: TGTGCCAGTAGTATTAGCAGGGTGGGTAGTCAGCCCCAGCATTTT.

The CDR3 DNA reads TGTGCCAGCACTAGGGGTATAGATGAGCAGTACTTC. Its translation: CASTRGIDEQYF. The V gene is TRBV6-5, the J gene TRBJ2-7; maybe TRBD1 (5 bases). The CDR3 consists of 12 residues. Trimming took off 7 bases at V and 7 bases at J, with 14 bases between the two ends. Looked up from germline, CDR1 is MNHEY and CDR2 is SVGAGI.

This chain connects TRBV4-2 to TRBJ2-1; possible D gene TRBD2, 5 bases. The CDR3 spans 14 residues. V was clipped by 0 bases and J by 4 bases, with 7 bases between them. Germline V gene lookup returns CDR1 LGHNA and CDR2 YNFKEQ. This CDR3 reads CASSQEGGYNEQFF. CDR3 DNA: TGTGCCAGCAGCCAAGAAGGCGGGTACAATGAGCAGTTCTTC.

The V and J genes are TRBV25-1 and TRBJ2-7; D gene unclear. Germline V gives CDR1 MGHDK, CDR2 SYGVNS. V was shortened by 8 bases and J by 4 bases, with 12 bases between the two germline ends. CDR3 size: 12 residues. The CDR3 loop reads CASSTSGYEQYF. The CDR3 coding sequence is TGTGCCAGCTCCACGTCGGGTTACGAGCAGTACTTC.

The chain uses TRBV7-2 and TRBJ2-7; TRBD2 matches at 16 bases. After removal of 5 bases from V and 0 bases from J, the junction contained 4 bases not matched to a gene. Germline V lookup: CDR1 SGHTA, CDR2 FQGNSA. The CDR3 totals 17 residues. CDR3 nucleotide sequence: TGTGCCAGCAGCCAGGGACTAGCGGGAGGGGTCTCCTACGAGCAGTACTTC. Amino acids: CASSQGLAGGVSYEQYF.

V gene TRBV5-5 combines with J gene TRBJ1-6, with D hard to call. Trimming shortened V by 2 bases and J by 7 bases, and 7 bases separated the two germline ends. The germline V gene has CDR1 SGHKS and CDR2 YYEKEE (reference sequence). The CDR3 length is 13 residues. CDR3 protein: CASSLLENSPLHF. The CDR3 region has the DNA TGTGCCAGCAGCTTATTAGAGAATTCACCCCTCCACTTT.

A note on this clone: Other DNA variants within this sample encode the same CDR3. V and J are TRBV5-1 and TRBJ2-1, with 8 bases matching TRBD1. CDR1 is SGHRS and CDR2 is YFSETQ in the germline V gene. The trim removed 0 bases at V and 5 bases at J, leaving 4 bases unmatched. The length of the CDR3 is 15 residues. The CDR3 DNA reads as TGCGCCAGCAGCTTGGGACAGGGGTCCCACAATGAGCAGTTCTTC. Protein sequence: CASSLGQGSHNEQFF. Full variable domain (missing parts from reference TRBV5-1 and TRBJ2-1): KAGVTQTPRYLIKTRGQQVTLSCSPISGHRSVSWYQQTPGQGLQFLFEYFSETQRNKGNFPGRFSGRQFSNSRSEMNVSTLELGDSALYLCASSLGQGSHNEQFFGPGTRLTVL.

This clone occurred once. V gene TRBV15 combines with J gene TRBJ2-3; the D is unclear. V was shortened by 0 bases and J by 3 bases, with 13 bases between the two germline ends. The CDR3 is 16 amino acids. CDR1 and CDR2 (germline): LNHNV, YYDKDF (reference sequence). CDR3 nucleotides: TGTGCCACCAGCAGAGATCTAAGGCTAGAGACAGATACGCAGTATTTT. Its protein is CATSRDLRLETDTQYF.

The CDR3 DNA follows: TGTGCCAGCAGCTCAAACAGCTACGAGCAGTACTTC. It translates to CASSSNSYEQYF. This sequence joins TRBV7-9 and TRBJ2-7; D gene ambiguous. Germline-derived CDR1 and CDR2 are SEHNR and FQNEAQ (reference sequence). The V gene lost 4 bases and the J gene lost 3 bases, with 7 bases spanning the gap. This CDR3 has 12 amino acids. The full variable domain, completed using reference TRBV7-9 and TRBJ2-7, is DTGVSQNPRHKITKRGQNVTFRCDPISEHNRLYWYRQTLGQGPEFLTYFQNEAQLEKSRLLSDRFSAERPKGSFSTLEIQRTEQGDSAMYLCASSSNSYEQYFGPGTRLTVT.

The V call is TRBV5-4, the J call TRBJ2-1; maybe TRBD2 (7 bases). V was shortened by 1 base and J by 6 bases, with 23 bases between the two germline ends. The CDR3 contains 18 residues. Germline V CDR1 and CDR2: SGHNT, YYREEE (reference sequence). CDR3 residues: CASSLRWKAGTRVNEQFF. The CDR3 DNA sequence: TGTGCCAGCAGCTTGAGGTGGAAAGCGGGGACACGGGTCAATGAGCAGTTCTTC.

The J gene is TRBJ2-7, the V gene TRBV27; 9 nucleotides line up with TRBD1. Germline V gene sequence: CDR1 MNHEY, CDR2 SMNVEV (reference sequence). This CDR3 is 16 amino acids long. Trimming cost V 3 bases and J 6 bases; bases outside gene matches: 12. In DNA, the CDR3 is TGTGCCAGCAGTTTCCTCCCGGGACAGGGCCACCCCGAGCAGTACTTC. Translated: CASSFLPGQGHPEQYF.

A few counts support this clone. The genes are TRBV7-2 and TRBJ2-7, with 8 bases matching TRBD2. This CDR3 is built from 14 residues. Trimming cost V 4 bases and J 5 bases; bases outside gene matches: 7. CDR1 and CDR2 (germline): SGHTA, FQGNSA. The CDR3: CASSSDGRAHEQYF. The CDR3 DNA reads TGTGCCAGCAGCTCCGACGGGAGGGCCCACGAGCAGTACTTC.

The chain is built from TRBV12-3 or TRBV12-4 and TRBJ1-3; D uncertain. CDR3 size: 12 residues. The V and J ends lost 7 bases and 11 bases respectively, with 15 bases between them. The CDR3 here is CASTSEEYAIYF. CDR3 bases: TGTGCCAGCACCTCGGAGGAATACGCCATATATTTT.

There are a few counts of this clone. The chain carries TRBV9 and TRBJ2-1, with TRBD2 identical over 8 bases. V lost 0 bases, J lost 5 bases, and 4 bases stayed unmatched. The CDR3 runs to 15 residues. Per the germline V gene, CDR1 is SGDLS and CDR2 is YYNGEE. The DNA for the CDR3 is TGTGCCAGCAGCGTAGATTTGCGGGGGGACAATGAGCAGTTCTTC. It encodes CASSVDLRGDNEQFF.

CDR3 nucleotide sequence: TGCAGTGCTAGTTCCGGGACAGGGGAAACCGGGGAGCTGTTTTTT. It is translated as CSASSGTGETGELFF. The J gene is TRBJ2-2, the V gene TRBV20-1; 10 bases match TRBD1. The V gene's germline CDR1 is DFQATT and CDR2 SNEGSKA (reference sequence). The trim removed 3 bases at V and 5 bases at J, leaving 6 bases unmatched. The CDR3 has 15 amino acids.

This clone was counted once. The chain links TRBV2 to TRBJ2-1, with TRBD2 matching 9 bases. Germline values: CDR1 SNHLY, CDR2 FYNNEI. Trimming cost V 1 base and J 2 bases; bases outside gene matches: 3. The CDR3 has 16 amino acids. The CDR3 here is CASSEGLAGPYNEQFF. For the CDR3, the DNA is TGTGCCAGCAGTGAAGGGCTAGCGGGACCCTACAATGAGCAGTTCTTC.

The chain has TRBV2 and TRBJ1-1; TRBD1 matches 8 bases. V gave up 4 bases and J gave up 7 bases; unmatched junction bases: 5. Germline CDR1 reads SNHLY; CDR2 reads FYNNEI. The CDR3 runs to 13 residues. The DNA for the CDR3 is TGTGCCAGCAGTGTGGACAGGGTTTATGAAGCTTTCTTT. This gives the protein CASSVDRVYEAFF. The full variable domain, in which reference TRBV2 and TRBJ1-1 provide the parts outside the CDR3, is EPEVTQTPSHQVTQMGQEVILRCVPISNHLYFYWYRQILGQKVEFLVSFYNNEISEKSEIFDDQFSVERPDGSNFTLKIRSTKLEDSAMYFCASSVDRVYEAFFGQGTRLTVV.

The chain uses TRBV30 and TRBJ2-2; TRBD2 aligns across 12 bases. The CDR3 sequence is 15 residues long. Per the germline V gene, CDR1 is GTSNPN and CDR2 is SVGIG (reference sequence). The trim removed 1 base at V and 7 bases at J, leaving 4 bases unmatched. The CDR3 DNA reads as TGTGCCTGGAGTGGACTAGCGGGAGCGGACGGGGAGCTGTTTTTT. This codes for CAWSGLAGADGELFF.

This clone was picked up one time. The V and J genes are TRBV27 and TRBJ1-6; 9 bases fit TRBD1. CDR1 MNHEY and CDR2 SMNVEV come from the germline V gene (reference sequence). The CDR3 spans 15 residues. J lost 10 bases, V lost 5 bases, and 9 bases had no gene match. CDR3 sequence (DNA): TGTGCCAGCAGTCCGCAGACAGGGGGAGTGTCACCCCTCCACTTT. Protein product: CASSPQTGGVSPLHF.

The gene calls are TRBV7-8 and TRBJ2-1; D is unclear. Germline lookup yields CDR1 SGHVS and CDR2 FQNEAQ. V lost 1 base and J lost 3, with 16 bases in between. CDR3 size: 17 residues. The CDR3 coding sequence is TGTGCCAGCAGCTTAGTGGCCAGTTTGCTCATCTACAATGAGCAGTTCTTC. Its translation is CASSLVASLLIYNEQFF.

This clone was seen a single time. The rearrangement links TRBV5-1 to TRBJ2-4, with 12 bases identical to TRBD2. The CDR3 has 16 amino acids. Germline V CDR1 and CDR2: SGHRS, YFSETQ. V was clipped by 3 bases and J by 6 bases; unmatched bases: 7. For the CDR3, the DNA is TGCGCCAGCAGCTACACACCGGGACTAGCGGGAAACATTCAGTACTTC. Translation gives CASSYTPGLAGNIQYF.

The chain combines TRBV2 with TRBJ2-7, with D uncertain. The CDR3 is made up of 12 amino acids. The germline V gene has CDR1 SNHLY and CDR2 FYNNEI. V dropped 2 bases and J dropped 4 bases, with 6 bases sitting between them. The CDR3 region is CASSESRYEQYF. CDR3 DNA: TGTGCCAGCAGTGAATCGCGGTACGAGCAGTACTTC.

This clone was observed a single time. CDR3 coding DNA: TGTGCCAGCATTGGGACTGACAATGAGCAGTTCTTC. Its protein product is CASIGTDNEQFF. The chain uses TRBV6-5 and TRBJ2-1; D is perhaps TRBD2 (6 bases). Germline CDR1 and CDR2: MNHEY and SVGAGI. Between the trimmed V and J ends, which lost 7 bases and 5 bases, there was a span of 9 bases. This CDR3 has 12 amino acids.

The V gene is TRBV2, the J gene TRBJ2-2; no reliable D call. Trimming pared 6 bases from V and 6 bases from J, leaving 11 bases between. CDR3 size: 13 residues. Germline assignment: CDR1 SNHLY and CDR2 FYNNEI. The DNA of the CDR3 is TGTGCCAGCAGCTTTGGAGTGTCCGGGGAGCTGTTTTTT. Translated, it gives CASSFGVSGELFF.

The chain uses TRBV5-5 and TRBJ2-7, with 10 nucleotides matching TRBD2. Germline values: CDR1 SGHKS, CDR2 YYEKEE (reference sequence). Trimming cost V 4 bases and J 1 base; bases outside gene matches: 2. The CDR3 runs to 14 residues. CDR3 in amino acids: CASSATSGSYEQYF. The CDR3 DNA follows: TGTGCCAGCAGCGCGACTAGCGGGTCCTACGAGCAGTACTTC.

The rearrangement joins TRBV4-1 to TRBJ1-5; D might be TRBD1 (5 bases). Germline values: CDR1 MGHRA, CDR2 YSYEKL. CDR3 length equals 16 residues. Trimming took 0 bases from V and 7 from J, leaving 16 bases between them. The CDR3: CASSQDRQGAVQPQHF. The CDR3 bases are TGCGCCAGCAGCCAAGATCGCCAGGGCGCAGTGCAGCCCCAGCATTTT.

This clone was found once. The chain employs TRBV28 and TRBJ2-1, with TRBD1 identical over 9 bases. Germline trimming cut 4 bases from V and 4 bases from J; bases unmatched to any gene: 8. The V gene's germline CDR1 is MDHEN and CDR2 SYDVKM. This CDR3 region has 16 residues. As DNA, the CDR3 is TGTGCCAGCAGTTCCCCCCGGGACAGGGTATACAATGAGCAGTTCTTC. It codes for CASSSPRDRVYNEQFF.